This TCR beta chain was found in a study of blood T cell repertoires in COVID-19. Study information: The study drew acute and convalescent COVID-19 samples from the United States, Italy and Spain. PBMCs, B-cell-depleted T cells, or T cells were the source of the cDNA or gDNA that made up the material.

Original processing methods: Estimation of nucleated cell counts relied on the amplification of reference gene primers. The assay was immunoSEQ multiplex PCR, and TCRdb's table has in-frame clones only and misses some. The V and J calls and clone size are taken from that table; D and trimming were inferred from the DNA. The table shows approximately 290,000 clones, with about nine tenths occurring only once. The CDR3 extends over 12 amino acids. The trim removed 7 bases at V and 7 bases at J, leaving 4 bases unmatched. Per germline, CDR1 LNHDA and CDR2 SQIVND (reference sequence). The receptor was isolated from a man between 18 and 35 years old with active or convalescent COVID-19. The sequenced material came from peripheral blood. The V and J genes are TRBV19 and TRBJ2-1; 7 bases line up with TRBD2. The CDR3: CASKGLLNEQFF. CDR3 DNA sequence: TGTGCCAGTAAGGGACTACTGAATGAGCAGTTCTTC.